The source of this T cell receptor (beta chain) is a study of breast tumors, draining lymph nodes, adjacent tissues. This clonotype was counted at least ten times. Antigen unknown. At one end, the junction sequence differs from germline, possibly due to a read error. Breast cancer patients provided tissue from their axillary draining lymph nodes. TCRdb re-analysed the multiplex PCR reads in MiXCR, keeping a single row per CDR3 protein. The sample includes roughly 220,000 distinct CDR3 sequences, less than 35% of them seen just once. CDR3 length: 16 amino acids. Germline lookup yields CDR1 LGHNA and CDR2 YSLEER. Whole-study results and caveats: The data were judged consistent with most tumor T cells coming from lymph node and expanding in tumor. Tumors had less TCR diversity than lymph nodes, more than nontumor tissue. Luminal-like breast cancer showed significantly greater tumor-nontumor repertoire similarity than basal-like breast cancer did.

The material sequenced was axillary lymph node tissue. This chain uses TRBV4-3 with TRBJ1-6, with 9 bases matching TRBD1. This clonotype was obtained from a female donor with breast cancer. Some clones in this sample may be carry-over from other donors' samples. The CDR3 DNA reads as TGCGCCAGCAGCCGAGGGACAGGGATTTATAATTCACCCCCCCACTTT. Translating it yields CASSRGTGIYNSPPHF.